Listed below are T cell receptor beta chains from one sample, sequenced in a study of T cell changes during pregnancy in multiple sclerosis. Data came from immunoSEQ multiplex PCR; TCRdb stores just in-frame clones and leaves some out. There are about 83,000 clones in the sample; roughly nine tenths occur only once, and 3.5% to 4% lies in the top ten. This sample comprised PBMCs, obtained in the first trimester of pregnancy. Every receptor here comes from a female donor in good health, serving as a control in a pregnancy study. Some clones in this sample may be carry-over from other donors' samples. The CDR3 runs from the conserved cysteine through the conserved F or W. The order of the fields is J gene, CDR3 length, V gene, clone size, D gene, CDR3 protein, CDR3 DNA. The D gene is left open where the match is weak. Rows may omit the clone size; those that give it use once, few, many or a size class.

J: TRBJ1-3; length: 11; V: TRBV6-5; size: NA; D: NA; CDR3: CASSTWNTIYF; DNA: TGTGCCAGCAGTACTTGGAACACCATATATTTT
J: TRBJ2-1; length: 16; V: TRBV5-6; size: NA; D: TRBD2; CDR3: CASSSPLGGGDNEQFF; DNA: TGTGCCAGCAGCTCCCCCCTCGGCGGGGGGGACAATGAGCAGTTCTTC
J: TRBJ2-3; length: 17; V: TRBV2; size: NA; D: NA; CDR3: CASSEGLKQPSTDTQYF; DNA: TGTGCCAGCAGTGAGGGCTTGAAGCAGCCTAGCACAGATACGCAGTATTTT
J: TRBJ1-5; length: 13; V: TRBV27; size: NA; D: TRBD1; CDR3: CASSFQGGQPQHF; DNA: TGTGCCAGCAGTTTCCAGGGGGGTCAGCCCCAGCATTTT
J: TRBJ1-4; length: 15; V: TRBV28; size: NA; D: TRBD1; CDR3: CASSFPGTGYEKLFF; DNA: TGTGCCAGCAGTTTTCCCGGGACAGGGTACGAAAAACTGTTTTTT
J: TRBJ2-1; length: 15; V: TRBV6-5; size: NA; D: TRBD2; CDR3: CASSYSLAGDNEQFF; DNA: TGTGCCAGCAGTTACTCCCTAGCGGGGGACAATGAGCAGTTCTTC
J: TRBJ2-5; length: 15; V: TRBV11-2; size: NA; D: NA; CDR3: CASSLDAGLQETQYF; DNA: TGTGCCAGCAGCTTAGATGCGGGTCTCCAAGAGACCCAGTACTTC
J: TRBJ2-7; length: 18; V: TRBV28; size: NA; D: TRBD1; CDR3: CASSTGTGDTHLSYEQYF; DNA: TGTGCCAGCAGTACCGGGACAGGGGACACCCACCTCTCCTACGAGCAGTACTTC
J: TRBJ1-5; length: 13; V: TRBV28; size: NA; D: NA; CDR3: CASSPRGWQPQHF; DNA: TGTGCCAGCAGCCCCAGGGGTTGGCAGCCCCAGCATTTT
J: TRBJ1-2; length: 14; V: TRBV18; size: NA; D: TRBD1; CDR3: CASSPGTGGSGYTF; DNA: TGTGCCAGCTCACCGGGGACAGGGGGCTCTGGCTACACCTTC
J: TRBJ1-2; length: 12; V: TRBV28; size: once; D: NA; CDR3: CASRPGGVGYTF; DNA: TGTGCCAGCAGACCGGGAGGAGTTGGCTACACCTTC
J: TRBJ1-5; length: 17; V: TRBV7-2; size: NA; D: NA; CDR3: CASSLADSFPSNQPQHF; DNA: TGTGCCAGCAGCTTAGCGGACTCCTTCCCCTCAAATCAGCCCCAGCATTTT
J: TRBJ2-3; length: 14; V: TRBV29-1; size: NA; D: NA; CDR3: CSGGPTASTDTQYF; DNA: TGCAGCGGGGGCCCCACAGCTAGCACAGATACGCAGTATTTT
J: TRBJ1-1; length: 12; V: TRBV7-2; size: NA; D: TRBD1; CDR3: CASLRGQGAAFF; DNA: TGTGCCAGCTTAAGGGGACAGGGGGCGGCTTTCTTT
J: TRBJ2-2; length: 14; V: TRBV6-1; size: NA; D: NA; CDR3: CASSATGDTGELFF; DNA: TGTGCCAGCAGTGCGACAGGAGACACCGGGGAGCTGTTTTTT
J: TRBJ2-5; length: 12; V: TRBV19; size: NA; D: TRBD2; CDR3: CASSIGRETQYF; DNA: TGTGCCAGTAGTATCGGGAGGGAGACCCAGTACTTC
J: TRBJ2-7; length: 16; V: TRBV6-5; size: NA; D: TRBD1; CDR3: CASSYSVTGPSYEQYF; DNA: TGTGCCAGCAGTTACTCGGTGACAGGGCCTTCCTACGAGCAGTACTTC